A single sample is the source of the 28 T cell receptor beta chains below, sequenced in a study of blood T cell repertoires in COVID-19. Clones were read by immunoSEQ multiplex PCR, and TCRdb kept only the in-frame ones, dropping some. Of 300,000 to 400,000 clones in the sample, 70% to 90% were seen once. Sequenced material: peripheral blood. These receptors all stem from a woman aged 25 to 39 with COVID-19, enrolled during active disease.

This chain connects TRBV29-1 to TRBJ1-2, with TRBD1 identical over 7 bases. With 1 base clipped from V and 8 bases from J, the junction kept 4 bases outside the gene matches. CDR1 SQVTM and CDR2 ANQGSEA come from the germline V gene. CDR3 size: 12 residues. The CDR3, as DNA: TGCAGCGTTGAAGTAATAGGGGGCGGCTACACCTTC. It specifies CSVEVIGGGYTF.

This sequence joins TRBV11-1 and TRBJ1-2, with 7 bases matching TRBD1. The CDR3 is 13 amino acids. The ends lost 3 bases at V and 8 bases at J; junction bases unmatched: 6. Germline V lookup: CDR1 SGHAT, CDR2 FQDESV (reference sequence). CDR3 loop: CASSFRQGKGYTF. The CDR3 DNA follows: TGTGCCAGCAGCTTTCGACAGGGTAAAGGCTACACCTTC.

The chain employs TRBV7-2 and TRBJ2-1; perhaps TRBD2 as D (6 bases). The CDR3 is 18 residues long. V shed 5 bases and J shed 0 bases, with 20 bases lying between them. Germline values: CDR1 SGHTA, CDR2 FQGNSA. CDR3 loop: CASSLNSGVNRSYNEQFF. The CDR3 DNA reads as TGTGCCAGCAGCCTCAACTCGGGGGTAAACCGCTCCTACAATGAGCAGTTCTTC.

V usage is TRBV4-1 and J usage is TRBJ1-1; TRBD1 agrees at 7 bases. Germline CDR1 MGHRA, CDR2 YSYEKL. Trimming took 4 bases from V and 0 from J; bases not matched to a gene: 5. CDR3 length: 15 amino acids. CDR3 amino acids: CASSRQGTMNTEAFF. The CDR3 DNA reads as TGCGCCAGCAGCCGACAGGGCACCATGAACACTGAAGCTTTCTTT.

The chain couples TRBV29-1 to TRBJ1-4; D is perhaps TRBD1 (5 bases). In germline, CDR1 is SQVTM, CDR2 ANQGSEA. This CDR3 has 14 amino acids. V gave up 1 base and J gave up 10 bases, with 16 bases separating them. The CDR3 coding sequence is TGCAGCGTTGAAGTATCGGGTGGGGCTGGAAAACTGTTTTTT. It encodes CSVEVSGGAGKLFF.

This clone has a handful of counts. The chain couples TRBV25-1 to TRBJ1-2; 8 positions match TRBD1. Germline V gene sequence: CDR1 MGHDK, CDR2 SYGVNS. The CDR3 runs to 17 residues. V was pared by 4 bases and J by 4 bases, with 14 bases of the junction left unmatched. CDR3 amino acids: CASSGGVSGGLVYGYTF. The CDR3 region has the DNA TGTGCCAGCAGTGGCGGGGTGTCAGGGGGCCTAGTCTATGGCTACACCTTC.

The V call is TRBV4-2, the J call TRBJ2-2; weak D call: TRBD2 (6 bases). Trimming took 4 bases from V and 7 from J, leaving 10 bases between them. The CDR3 is made up of 13 amino acids. CDR1 is LGHNA and CDR2 is YNFKEQ in the germline V gene. The DNA for the CDR3 is TGTGCCAGCAGCCCCCCCGGGGGCGGGGAGCTGTTTTTT. Its protein is CASSPPGGGELFF.

This clone was observed a single time. CDR3 region: CASSFLGVTRYGYTF. CDR3 sequence (DNA): TGTGCCAGCAGCTTCCTGGGAGTTACCCGATATGGCTACACCTTC. The chain couples TRBV5-8 to TRBJ1-2; D is ambiguous. Trimming left V 2 bases short and J 5 bases short, with 16 bases between. Looked up from germline, CDR1 is SGHTS and CDR2 is YDEGEE. This CDR3 is built from 15 residues. Full variable domain (outside the CDR3, taken from reference TRBV5-8 and TRBJ1-2): EAGVTQSPTHLIKTRGQQATLRCSPISGHTSVYWYQQALGLGLQFLLWYDEGEERNRGNFPPRFSGRQFPNYSSELNVNALELEDSALYLCASSFLGVTRYGYTFGSGTRLTVV.

The rearrangement links TRBV13 to TRBJ1-1, with 7 bases aligning to TRBD1. Germline V gene data show CDR1 as PRHDT and CDR2 as FYEKMQ (reference sequence). The ends lost 4 bases at V and 1 base at J; junction bases unmatched: 6. This CDR3 has 15 amino acids. Here the CDR3 DNA reads TGTGCCAGCAGCTCGACCGGGACAGCGAACACTGAAGCTTTCTTT. This sequence encodes CASSSTGTANTEAFF. Full variable domain (remainder filled in from reference TRBV13 and TRBJ1-1): AAGVIQSPRHLIKEKRETATLKCYPIPRHDTVYWYQQGPGQDPQFLISFYEKMQSDKGSIPDRFSAQQFSDYHSELNMSSLELGDSALYFCASSSTGTANTEAFFGQGTRLTVV.

The V call is TRBV5-6, the J call TRBJ1-6; D is unresolved. This CDR3 has 15 amino acids. The ends were cut back, 2 bases at V and 2 bases at J, with 8 bases in the middle. The V gene's germline CDR1 is SGHDT and CDR2 YYEEEE. This CDR3 reads CASSFRGPYNSPLHF. In nucleotides, the CDR3 is TGTGCCAGCAGCTTTCGTGGGCCCTATAATTCACCCCTCCACTTT.

This clone was found once. This chain links TRBV11-2 with TRBJ2-1; TRBD2 matches at 7 bases. Germline loops: CDR1 SGHAT, CDR2 FQNNGV. V trimming: 5 bases; J trimming: 2 bases; junction bases outside the gene matches: 6. This CDR3 is 15 amino acids long. CDR3 amino acids: CASSTLRGAYNEQFF. The CDR3 coding sequence is TGTGCCAGCAGCACTCTCCGGGGGGCCTACAATGAGCAGTTCTTC.

The chain links TRBV4-1 to TRBJ2-3; 8 bases are shared with TRBD2. The CDR3 sequence is 15 residues long. Germline V CDR1 and CDR2: MGHRA, YSYEKL. V dropped 2 bases and J dropped 2; count of bases not matched to a gene: 3. The CDR3 region is CASSQFSGVTDTQYF. CDR3 DNA sequence: TGCGCCAGCAGCCAATTTAGCGGGGTCACAGATACGCAGTATTTT.

The rearrangement uses TRBV30 and TRBJ1-1, with D perhaps matching TRBD1 (6 bases). The germline V gene encodes CDR1 GTSNPN and CDR2 SVGIG (reference sequence). The V end lost 1 base, the J end lost 6 bases, and 18 bases lay between the germline ends. The CDR3 is made up of 15 amino acids. Here the CDR3 reads CAWSDAMTGLAEAFF. The CDR3 bases are TGTGCCTGGAGTGATGCAATGACAGGTCTCGCTGAAGCTTTCTTT.

The rearrangement uses TRBV5-1 and TRBJ1-6; D is undetermined. Deletions cut 7 bases from V and 7 bases from J, with 12 bases between. Germline V lookup: CDR1 SGHRS, CDR2 YFSETQ. This CDR3 spans 13 amino acids. For the CDR3, the DNA is TGCGCCAGCGGCGGAGGGCTGAATTCACCCCTCCACTTT. It codes for CASGGGLNSPLHF.

The CDR3 loop reads CASLRGNTEAFF. The CDR3 region has the DNA TGTGCCAGCCTAAGGGGGAACACTGAAGCTTTCTTT. The V and J genes are TRBV13 and TRBJ1-1, with D tentatively TRBD1 (5 bases). The V end was cut by 8 bases, the J end by 1 base, with 8 bases between. The CDR3 extends over 12 amino acids. Germline values: CDR1 PRHDT, CDR2 FYEKMQ (reference sequence).

This chain links TRBV7-9 with TRBJ2-6, with a tentative D call TRBD1 (6 bases). CDR1 and CDR2 (germline): SEHNR, FQNEAQ (reference sequence). The ends were cut back, 1 base at V and 0 bases at J, with 13 bases in the middle. This CDR3 comprises 18 residues. The CDR3 reads CASSLGTGIGSGANVLTF. As DNA, the CDR3 is TGTGCCAGCAGCTTAGGTACAGGGATCGGCTCTGGGGCCAACGTCCTGACTTTC.

The DNA for the CDR3 is TGTGCCAGCAGTTACGTTCGGCTAGTGAAAGATACGCAGTATTTT. It translates to CASSYVRLVKDTQYF. This rearrangement joins TRBV6-2 or TRBV6-3 to TRBJ2-3; D is ambiguous. The CDR3 has 15 amino acids. Germline V CDR1 and CDR2: MNHEY, SVGEGT. V was shortened by 2 bases and J by 5 bases, with 14 bases between the two germline ends.

The genes are TRBV3-1 (or the pseudogene TRBV3-2) and TRBJ1-6; D uncertain. CDR3 length equals 15 residues. Germline assignment: CDR1 LGHDT and CDR2 YNNKEL (reference sequence). Trimming cost V 1 base and J 11 bases, with 15 bases left between them. This CDR3 reads CASSQAPGIVTPLHF. The CDR3 DNA reads TGTGCCAGCAGCCAAGCACCCGGGATCGTAACACCCCTCCACTTT.

This sequence joins TRBV5-4 and TRBJ1-6, with a possible D match to TRBD1 (6 bases). CDR3 length equals 15 residues. Trimming shortened V by 5 bases and J by 6 bases, and 15 bases separated the two germline ends. CDR1 and CDR2 from the germline V gene are SGHNT and YYREEE (reference sequence). In DNA form, the CDR3 reads TGTGCCAGCAGTAGGGGGAGGGGTTCTAATTCACCCCTCCACTTT. Translating it yields CASSRGRGSNSPLHF.

The V call is TRBV27, the J call TRBJ2-5; 8 nucleotides agree with TRBD2. V shed 6 bases, J shed 2 bases, and the junction held 14 bases outside the gene matches. The CDR3 is 17 amino acids. In germline, CDR1 is MNHEY, CDR2 SMNVEV (reference sequence). This chain's CDR3 is CASSPRIRGGLQETQYF. For the CDR3, the DNA is TGTGCCAGCAGCCCCCGTATCCGGGGGGGCCTTCAAGAGACCCAGTACTTC.

The chain combines TRBV15 with TRBJ1-1, with D hard to call. Germline lookup yields CDR1 LNHNV and CDR2 YYDKDF (reference sequence). Between the trimmed V and J ends, which lost 2 bases and 2 bases, there was a span of 9 bases. The CDR3 length is 14 residues. The CDR3 region is CATSRPLINTEAFF. In nucleotides, the CDR3 is TGTGCCACCAGCAGACCACTGATCAACACTGAAGCTTTCTTT.

This chain connects TRBV10-3 to TRBJ2-2, with 8 bases identical to TRBD2. The CDR3 is made up of 14 amino acids. Germline CDR1 and CDR2: ENHRY and SYGVKD. Germline trimming cut 6 bases from V and 4 bases from J; bases unmatched to any gene: 4. CDR3: CAIRGTSGTGELFF. CDR3 sequence (DNA): TGTGCCATCAGAGGGACTAGTGGCACCGGGGAGCTGTTTTTT.

The rearrangement uses TRBV11-3 and TRBJ2-5, with D hard to call. This CDR3 region has 16 residues. Germline V CDR1 and CDR2: SGHNT, YENEEA. Trimming stripped 1 base from V and 5 bases from J, with 17 bases between. The CDR3, as DNA: TGTGCCAGCAGCTTAGGTCAAGTAGGAGCCTCGGAGACCCAGTACTTC. Its translation: CASSLGQVGASETQYF. Full variable domain (outside the CDR3, taken from reference TRBV11-3 and TRBJ2-5): EAGVVQSPRYKIIEKKQPVAFWCNPISGHNTLYWYLQNLGQGPELLIRYENEEAVDDSQLPKDRFSAERLKGVDSTLKIQPAELGDSAVYLCASSLGQVGASETQYFGPGTRLLVL.

CDR3 protein: CASSSSGTTTDTQYF. For the CDR3, the DNA is TGCGCCAGCAGCTCCTCCGGGACTACGACAGATACGCAGTATTTT. This chain uses TRBV5-1 with TRBJ2-3; 7 bases match TRBD2. The germline gives CDR1 SGHRS, CDR2 YFSETQ. This CDR3 is 15 amino acids long. V shed 3 bases, J shed 3 bases, and the junction held 7 bases outside the gene matches.

A remark on this clone: Other DNA variants within this sample encode the same CDR3. The chain employs TRBV5-1 and TRBJ1-1; D call uncertain. Trimming took 1 base from V and 3 from J, leaving 7 bases between them. The germline V gene has CDR1 SGHRS and CDR2 YFSETQ. The CDR3 runs 13 residues. The CDR3 nucleotides read TGCGCCAGCAGCTTGAATCGGGACACTGAAGCTTTCTTT. This gives the protein CASSLNRDTEAFF.

V gene TRBV10-3 combines with J gene TRBJ1-2, with D unresolved. The CDR3 loop spans 16 amino acids. In germline, CDR1 is ENHRY, CDR2 SYGVKD. Trimming stripped 1 base from V and 0 bases from J, with 12 bases between. The CDR3 reads CAISELGDLANYGYTF. As DNA, the CDR3 is TGTGCCATCAGTGAGTTGGGAGACCTGGCTAACTATGGCTACACCTTC.

The rearrangement uses TRBV5-5 and TRBJ1-4; 7 nucleotides agree with TRBD1. The CDR3 spans 15 residues. V was pared by 3 bases and J by 4 bases, with 6 bases of the junction left unmatched. Germline V CDR1 and CDR2: SGHKS, YYEKEE (reference sequence). The DNA for the CDR3 is TGTGCCAGCAGCTGGGGGACAGAGCGTAATGAAAAACTGTTTTTT. Residues: CASSWGTERNEKLFF.

The chain recombines TRBV5-4 with TRBJ1-2; the match to TRBD1 covers 8 bases. The germline gives CDR1 SGHNT, CDR2 YYREEE (reference sequence). This CDR3 is built from 16 residues. Trimming removed 0 bases from V and 7 bases from J; junction bases left unmatched: 11. The chain's CDR3 is CASSLGRWQGASGYTF. The CDR3 DNA sequence: TGTGCCAGCAGCTTGGGACGGTGGCAGGGGGCGTCTGGCTACACCTTC.